This TCR beta chain appears in the sequencing data of a study of regulatory T cells in long-lasting Graves disease. The V end lost 5 bases, the J end lost 2 bases, and 10 bases lay between the germline ends. The V gene's germline CDR1 is SGHTS and CDR2 YDEGEE. The CDR3 loop spans 13 amino acids. Described time point: newly diagnosed GD, antithyroid drugs for less than 3 months. RNA from PBMCs was the source of the TCR library. This clonotype was counted ten times or more. Its antigen remains unknown. Study results and caveats: Owing to a sample size that was small, accuracy may have been reduced.

Sequencing libraries for TCR beta were prepared with iRepertoire HTBI primers and Arm-PCR of CDR3 regions. Using its own MiXCR run on the multiplex PCR reads, TCRdb lists one record per CDR3 protein. Of over 350,000 distinct CDR3 sequences in the sample, about 15% are singletons; the top ten hold approximately 19%. The sample was also reused in another study, on T cells in Graves' hyperthyroidism and ophthalmopathy. As that report states: Hyperthyroidism of Graves' type that showed no ophthalmopathy progression within 18 months was stable. Thyroid ultrasound and orbital computed tomography, with clinical symptoms and serum thyroxine and TRAb, informed diagnoses. During a first-round RT-PCR of the TCR CDR3, the HTBI primer set was used.

The starting material was peripheral blood mononuclear cells (PBMCs), obtained at new diagnosis, from a patient treated with antithyroid drugs. J is TRBJ2-5 and V is TRBV5-8; no reliable D call. The source is a woman between 45 and 60 years old with Graves disease. The CDR3 sequence is CASSLPQQETQYF. CDR3 in DNA: TGTGCCAGCAGTCTGCCACAGCAAGAGACCCAGTACTTC.